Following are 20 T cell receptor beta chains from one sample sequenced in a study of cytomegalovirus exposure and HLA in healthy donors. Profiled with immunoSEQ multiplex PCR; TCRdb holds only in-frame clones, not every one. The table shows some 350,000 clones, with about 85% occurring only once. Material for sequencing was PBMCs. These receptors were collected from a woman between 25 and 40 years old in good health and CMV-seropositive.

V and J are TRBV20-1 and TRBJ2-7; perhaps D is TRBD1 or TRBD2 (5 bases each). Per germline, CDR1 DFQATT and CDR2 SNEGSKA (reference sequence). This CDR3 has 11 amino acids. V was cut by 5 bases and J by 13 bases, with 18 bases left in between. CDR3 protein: CSAGLDRTYYF. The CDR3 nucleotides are TGCAGTGCTGGACTTGACAGAACGTACTACTTC.

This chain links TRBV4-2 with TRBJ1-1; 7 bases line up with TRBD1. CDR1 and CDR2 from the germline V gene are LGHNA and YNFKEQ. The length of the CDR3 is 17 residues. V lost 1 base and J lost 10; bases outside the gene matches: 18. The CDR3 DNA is TGTGCCAGCAGCCAAGGGATTACCGAAACTGGACAGGTTGCAGCTTTCTTT. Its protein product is CASSQGITETGQVAAFF.

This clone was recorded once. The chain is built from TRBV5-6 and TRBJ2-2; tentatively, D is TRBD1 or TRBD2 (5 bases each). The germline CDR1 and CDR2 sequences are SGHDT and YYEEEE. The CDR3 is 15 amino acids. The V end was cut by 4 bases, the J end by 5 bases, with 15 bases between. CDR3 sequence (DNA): TGTGCCAGCAGCCCACCGGGGCTAGGAACCGGGGAGCTGTTTTTT. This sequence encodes CASSPPGLGTGELFF.

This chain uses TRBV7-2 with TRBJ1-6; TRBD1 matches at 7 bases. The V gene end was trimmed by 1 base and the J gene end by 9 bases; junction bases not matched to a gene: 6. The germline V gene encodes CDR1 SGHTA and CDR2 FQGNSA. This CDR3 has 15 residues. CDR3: CASSLGGTEVSPLHF. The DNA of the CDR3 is TGTGCCAGCAGCTTAGGCGGGACAGAGGTTTCACCCCTCCACTTT.

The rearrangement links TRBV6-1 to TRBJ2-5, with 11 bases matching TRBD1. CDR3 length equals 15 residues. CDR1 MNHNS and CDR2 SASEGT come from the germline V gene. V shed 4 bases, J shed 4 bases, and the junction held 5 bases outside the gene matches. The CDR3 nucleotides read TGTGCCAGCAGTGGAACTGGGACAGGGGGAGAGACCCAGTACTTC. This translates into CASSGTGTGGETQYF.

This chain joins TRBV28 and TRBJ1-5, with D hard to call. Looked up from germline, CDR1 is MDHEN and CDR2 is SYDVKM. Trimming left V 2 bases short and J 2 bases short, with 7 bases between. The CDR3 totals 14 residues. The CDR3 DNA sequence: TGTGCCAGCAGTTTAGTGGAGGGCAATCAGCCCCAGCATTTT. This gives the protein CASSLVEGNQPQHF.

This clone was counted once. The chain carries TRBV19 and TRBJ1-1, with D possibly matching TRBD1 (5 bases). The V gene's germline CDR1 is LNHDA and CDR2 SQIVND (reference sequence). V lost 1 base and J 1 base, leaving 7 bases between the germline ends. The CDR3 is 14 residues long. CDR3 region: CASSIVQGNTEAFF. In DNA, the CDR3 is TGTGCCAGTAGTATAGTGCAGGGGAACACTGAAGCTTTCTTT.

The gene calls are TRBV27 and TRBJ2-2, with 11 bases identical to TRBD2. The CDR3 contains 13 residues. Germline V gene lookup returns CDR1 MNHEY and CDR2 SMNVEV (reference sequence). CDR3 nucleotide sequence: TGTGTTTCTAGCGGGAGGCAGACCGGGGAGCTGTTTTTT. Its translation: CVSSGRQTGELFF.

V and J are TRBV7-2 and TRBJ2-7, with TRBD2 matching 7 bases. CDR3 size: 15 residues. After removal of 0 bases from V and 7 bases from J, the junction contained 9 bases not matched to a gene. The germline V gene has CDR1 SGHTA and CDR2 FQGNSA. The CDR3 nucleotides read TGTGCCAGCAGCTTAGCGGGAGGGCCTTCGGCGGAGCAGTACTTC. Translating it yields CASSLAGGPSAEQYF.

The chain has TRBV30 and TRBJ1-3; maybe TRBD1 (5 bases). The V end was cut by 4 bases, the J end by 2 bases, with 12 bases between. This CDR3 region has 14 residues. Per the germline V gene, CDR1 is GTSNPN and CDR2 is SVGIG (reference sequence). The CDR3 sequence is CAWINGGAGNTIYF. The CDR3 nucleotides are TGTGCCTGGATAAACGGGGGAGCTGGAAACACCATATATTTT.

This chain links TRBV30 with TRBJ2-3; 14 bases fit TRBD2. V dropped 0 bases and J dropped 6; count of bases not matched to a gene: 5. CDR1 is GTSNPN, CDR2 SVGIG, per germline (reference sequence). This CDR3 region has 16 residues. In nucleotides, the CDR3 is TGTGCCTGGAGTGTACTGGGGACTAGCGGGGGCGATACGCAGTATTTT. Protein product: CAWSVLGTSGGDTQYF.

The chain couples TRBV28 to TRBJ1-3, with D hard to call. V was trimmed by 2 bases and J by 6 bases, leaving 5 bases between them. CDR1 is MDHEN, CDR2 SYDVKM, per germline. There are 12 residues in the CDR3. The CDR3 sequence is CASSLGLNTIYF. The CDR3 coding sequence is TGTGCCAGCAGTTTAGGACTAAACACCATATATTTT.

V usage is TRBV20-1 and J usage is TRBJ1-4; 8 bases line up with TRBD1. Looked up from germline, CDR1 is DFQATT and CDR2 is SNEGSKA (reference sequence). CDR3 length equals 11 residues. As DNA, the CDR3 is TGCAGGACCGGGACAGGAGAAAAACTGTTTTTT. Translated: CRTGTGEKLFF.

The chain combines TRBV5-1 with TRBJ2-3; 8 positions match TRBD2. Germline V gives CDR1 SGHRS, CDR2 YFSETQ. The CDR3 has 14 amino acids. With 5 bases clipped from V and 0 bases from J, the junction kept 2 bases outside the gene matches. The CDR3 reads CASRASGSTDTQYF. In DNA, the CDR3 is TGCGCCAGCAGGGCTAGCGGGAGCACAGATACGCAGTATTTT.

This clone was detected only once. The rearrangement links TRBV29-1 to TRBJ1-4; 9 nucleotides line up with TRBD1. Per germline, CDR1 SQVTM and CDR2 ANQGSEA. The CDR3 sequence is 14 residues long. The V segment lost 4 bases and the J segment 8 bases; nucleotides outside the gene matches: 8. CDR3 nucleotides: TGCAGCGTTGGAAGTGGGACAGGGAAAGAAAAACTGTTTTTT. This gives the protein CSVGSGTGKEKLFF.

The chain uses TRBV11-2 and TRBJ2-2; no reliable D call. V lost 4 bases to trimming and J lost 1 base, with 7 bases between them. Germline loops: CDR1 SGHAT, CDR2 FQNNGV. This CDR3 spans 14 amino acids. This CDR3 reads CASSWALNTGELFF. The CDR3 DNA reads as TGTGCCAGCAGCTGGGCATTGAACACCGGGGAGCTGTTTTTT.

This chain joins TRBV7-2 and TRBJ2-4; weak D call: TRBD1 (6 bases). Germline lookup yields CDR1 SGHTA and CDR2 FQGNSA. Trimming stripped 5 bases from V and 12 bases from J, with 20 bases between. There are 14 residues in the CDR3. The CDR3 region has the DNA TGTGCCAGCAGCCCCCTGGGGACACTCCATAATCAGTACTTC. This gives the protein CASSPLGTLHNQYF.

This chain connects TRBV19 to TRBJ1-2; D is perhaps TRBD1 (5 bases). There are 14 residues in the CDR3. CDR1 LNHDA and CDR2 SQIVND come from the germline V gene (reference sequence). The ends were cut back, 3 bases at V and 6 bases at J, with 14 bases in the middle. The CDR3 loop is CASSMWKGVDGYTF. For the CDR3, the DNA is TGTGCCAGTAGTATGTGGAAAGGGGTCGATGGCTACACCTTC. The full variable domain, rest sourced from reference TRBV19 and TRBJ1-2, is DGGITQSPKYLFRKEGQNVTLSCEQNLNHDAMYWYRQDPGQGLRLIYYSQIVNDFQKGDIAEGYSVSREKKESFPLTVTSAQKNPTAFYLCASSMWKGVDGYTFGSGTRLTVV.

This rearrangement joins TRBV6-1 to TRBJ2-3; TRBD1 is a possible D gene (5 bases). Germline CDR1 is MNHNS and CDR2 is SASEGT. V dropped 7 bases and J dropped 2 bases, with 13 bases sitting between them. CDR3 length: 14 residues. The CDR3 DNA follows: TGTGCCAGCACGCTACAGGCTCACACAGATACGCAGTATTTT. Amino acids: CASTLQAHTDTQYF.

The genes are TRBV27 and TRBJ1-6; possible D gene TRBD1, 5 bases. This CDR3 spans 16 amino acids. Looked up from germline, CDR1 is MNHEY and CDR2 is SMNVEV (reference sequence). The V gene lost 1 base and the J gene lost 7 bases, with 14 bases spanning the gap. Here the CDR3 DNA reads TGTGCCAGCAGTTTATTCCCAGAAGAGGGGAATTCACCCCTCCACTTT. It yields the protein CASSLFPEEGNSPLHF.